The 20 T cell receptor beta chains below come from one sample, sequenced in a study of naive and memory T cell subsets. Study outcomes and limitations: A few larger clonotypes appeared in naive repertoires, especially CD8, possibly memory cells re-expressing CD45RA.

Their antigen targets remain unknown. An equimolar mix of two oligonucleotides served as the beta constant-region primer for TRBC1 and TRBC2. The ligated cDNA underwent four PCR rounds using SP2 and nested alpha and beta constant-region primers. TCRdb processed the UMI-ligation and nested PCR reads anew with MiXCR; each CDR3 protein has one entry. This table holds 150,000 or so distinct CDR3 sequences, roughly 20% found once. The sequencing input was naive CD4+ T cells from blood. These TCRs come from a human donor in good health.

The chain links TRBV20-1 to TRBJ2-1; 7 bases line up with TRBD2. Germline trimming cut 0 bases from V and 0 bases from J; bases unmatched to any gene: 5. CDR3 length: 16 amino acids. Germline V gene sequence: CDR1 DFQATT, CDR2 SNEGSKA (reference sequence). CDR3 DNA: TGCAGTGCTAGAGATCGGCTAGCGGCCTCCTACAATGAGCAGTTCTTC. Encoded protein: CSARDRLAASYNEQFF.

The chain carries TRBV7-8 and TRBJ2-1; the match to TRBD2 covers 7 bases. The CDR3 runs 14 residues. V dropped 5 bases and J dropped 7; count of bases not matched to a gene: 8. Germline CDR1 SGHVS, CDR2 FQNEAQ. In nucleotides, the CDR3 is TGTGCCAGCAGCCAACTAGCGACCGGGAATGAGCAGTTCTTC. Translated, it gives CASSQLATGNEQFF.

This clonotype has a count of ten or more. The chain is built from TRBV29-1 and TRBJ2-1; 9 nucleotides line up with TRBD2. The trim removed 4 bases at V and 4 bases at J, leaving 11 bases unmatched. The length of the CDR3 is 16 residues. Germline assignment: CDR1 SQVTM and CDR2 ANQGSEA. CDR3 amino acids: CSVARSRLAEYNEQFF. The CDR3 nucleotides read TGCAGCGTTGCGCGAAGTAGACTAGCGGAATACAATGAGCAGTTCTTC.

This chain joins TRBV15 and TRBJ2-3, with a possible D match to TRBD1 (6 bases). CDR1 is LNHNV and CDR2 is YYDKDF in the germline V gene (reference sequence). This CDR3 has 14 amino acids. Trimming cost V 3 bases and J 2 bases, with 9 bases left between them. The CDR3 region has the DNA TGTGCCACCAGCAGCGGGGACAACACAGATACGCAGTATTTT. It codes for CATSSGDNTDTQYF.

V usage is TRBV28 and J usage is TRBJ2-7, with 7 bases that match TRBD1. J gave up 2 bases and V 5 bases, and 9 bases lay outside the gene matches. Germline-derived CDR1 and CDR2 are MDHEN and SYDVKM. The CDR3 runs 15 residues. This CDR3 reads CASSPGTAAAYEQYF. The CDR3 nucleotides read TGTGCCAGCAGTCCCGGGACAGCAGCGGCCTACGAGCAGTACTTC. Full variable domain (remainder filled in from reference TRBV28 and TRBJ2-7): DVKVTQSSRYLVKRTGEKVFLECVQDMDHENMFWYRQDPGLGLRLIYFSYDVKMKEKGDIPEGYSVSREKKERFSLILESASTNQTSMYLCASSPGTAAAYEQYFGPGTRLTVT.

In its sample, this clonotype was seen many times. V is TRBV19 and J is TRBJ2-3, with 10 positions matching TRBD2. Germline CDR1 LNHDA, CDR2 SQIVND (reference sequence). This CDR3 contains 17 residues. V lost 4 bases and J lost 2; bases outside the gene matches: 9. The CDR3 here is CASSRKGLALDTDTQYF. CDR3 coding DNA: TGTGCCAGTAGTAGGAAGGGACTAGCGCTTGACACAGATACGCAGTATTTT.

This clonotype was picked up a small number of times. The chain joins TRBV3-1 to TRBJ1-2; weak D call: TRBD1 (5 bases). The germline CDR1 and CDR2 sequences are LGHDT and YNNKEL (reference sequence). The V end lost 0 bases, the J end lost 4 bases, and 12 bases lay between the germline ends. This CDR3 region has 15 residues. CDR3 in amino acids: CASSQDYQGTYGYTF. Written as DNA, the CDR3 is TGTGCCAGCAGCCAAGATTACCAGGGAACCTATGGCTACACCTTC.

The chain recombines TRBV2 with TRBJ2-6; D remains ambiguous. V lost 7 bases and J 2 bases, leaving 6 bases between the germline ends. Germline CDR1 SNHLY, CDR2 FYNNEI. The CDR3 has 13 amino acids. The CDR3 is CASKDPGANVLTF. The DNA of the CDR3 is TGTGCCAGCAAAGACCCTGGGGCCAACGTCCTGACTTTC.

This clonotype was counted ten times or more. This rearrangement joins TRBV18 to TRBJ2-1; TRBD2 matches 11 bases. After removal of 0 bases from V and 8 bases from J, the junction contained 6 bases not matched to a gene. The CDR3 has 16 amino acids. Germline V gives CDR1 KGHSH, CDR2 LQKENI. The DNA for the CDR3 is TGTGCCAGCTCACCACCGGGGACTAGCGGAATAGATGAGCAGTTCTTC. Translating it yields CASSPPGTSGIDEQFF.

The genes are TRBV6-4 and TRBJ1-5, with unresolved D. This CDR3 has 13 amino acids. The V and J ends lost 5 bases and 3 bases respectively, with 8 bases between them. The V gene's germline CDR1 is MRHNA and CDR2 SNTAGT. CDR3 loop: CASSQESNQPQHF. Here the CDR3 DNA reads TGTGCCAGCAGTCAGGAGTCCAATCAGCCCCAGCATTTT.

The chain carries TRBV19 and TRBJ2-7; D may be TRBD1 (6 bases). CDR1 is LNHDA, CDR2 SQIVND, per germline (reference sequence). This CDR3 has 14 amino acids. V was cut by 7 bases and J by 1 base, with 14 bases left in between. The CDR3 protein is CASKDSSLSYEQYF. The DNA of the CDR3 is TGTGCCAGTAAGGACAGTTCTCTATCCTACGAGCAGTACTTC.

The chain couples TRBV7-9 to TRBJ1-1; D is ambiguous. CDR3 length: 14 amino acids. Germline V gene data show CDR1 as SEHNR and CDR2 as FQNEAQ (reference sequence). V was shortened by 4 bases and J by 3 bases, with 12 bases between the two germline ends. The CDR3 protein is CASSSFSADTEAFF. CDR3 sequence (DNA): TGTGCCAGCAGCTCCTTCTCAGCGGACACTGAAGCTTTCTTT.

The chain has TRBV5-4 and TRBJ2-7; perhaps TRBD1 as D (5 bases). The CDR3 runs 16 residues. V shed 3 bases and J shed 2 bases, with 18 bases lying between them. Germline CDR1 SGHNT, CDR2 YYREEE (reference sequence). CDR3 coding DNA: TGTGCCAGCAGCTCGGGTAGCCAGGGCCCTACCTACGAGCAGTACTTC. Encoded protein: CASSSGSQGPTYEQYF.

Many counts were recorded for this clonotype. The chain recombines TRBV20-1 with TRBJ1-1; D perhaps matches TRBD1 (5 bases). The CDR3 is 15 residues long. Germline V gene lookup returns CDR1 DFQATT and CDR2 SNEGSKA (reference sequence). V gave up 0 bases and J gave up 8 bases, with 19 bases separating them. In DNA, the CDR3 is TGCAGTGCTAGAGATCCAGGGACCCTAGGGTTGGAAGCTTTCTTT. This sequence encodes CSARDPGTLGLEAFF.

The CDR3 spells CASSLPGQGSPDTQYF. The CDR3 DNA is TGTGCCAGCAGCTTACCGGGACAGGGTTCCCCAGATACGCAGTATTTT. J is TRBJ2-3 and V is TRBV7-3, with 9 bases identical to TRBD1. CDR1 is SGHTA and CDR2 is FQGTGA in the germline V gene. The CDR3 loop spans 16 amino acids. Trimming cost V 2 bases and J 4 bases; bases outside gene matches: 7.

J is TRBJ2-5 and V is TRBV29-1; 10 nucleotides match TRBD2. From germline, CDR1 is SQVTM and CDR2 ANQGSEA. CDR3 length: 16 residues. The V gene end was trimmed by 4 bases and the J gene end by 0 bases; junction bases not matched to a gene: 8. The CDR3 sequence: CSVGTTSGSYQETQYF. The CDR3 region has the DNA TGCAGCGTTGGAACGACTAGCGGGTCGTACCAAGAGACCCAGTACTTC.

This chain links TRBV6-5 with TRBJ2-7; D is unclear. The germline V and J ends were trimmed by 2 bases and 2 bases, with 13 bases remaining between them. Germline CDR1 is MNHEY and CDR2 is SVGAGI. The CDR3 covers 15 residues. The CDR3 DNA follows: TGTGCCAGCAGTTACCGGGCCTCAGGAGCCTACGAGCAGTACTTC. Translating gives CASSYRASGAYEQYF.

This clonotype was recorded many times. V gene TRBV6-1 combines with J gene TRBJ2-5; the match to TRBD2 covers 8 bases. The CDR3 runs 16 residues. J lost 1 base, V lost 3 bases, and 7 bases had no gene match. Germline assignment: CDR1 MNHNS and CDR2 SASEGT. This CDR3 reads CASSDHSAGGQETQYF. In nucleotides, the CDR3 is TGTGCCAGCAGTGACCACAGCGCGGGAGGCCAAGAGACCCAGTACTTC.

The chain employs TRBV27 and TRBJ2-7; 7 bases fit TRBD2. The CDR3 runs 14 residues. The V gene's germline CDR1 is MNHEY and CDR2 SMNVEV (reference sequence). V lost 8 bases, J lost 2 bases, and 9 bases stayed unmatched. The CDR3 DNA follows: TGTGCCAGCTGGGGGGGGAGGCCACCCTACGAGCAGTACTTC. Encoded protein: CASWGGRPPYEQYF.

This clonotype occurred a few times. This sequence joins TRBV29-1 and TRBJ2-5; the D is unclear. Germline V gene sequence: CDR1 SQVTM, CDR2 ANQGSEA. Between the trimmed V and J ends, which lost 6 bases and 4 bases, there was a span of 12 bases. The CDR3 extends over 12 amino acids. The CDR3 is CSVTRPAETQYF. In DNA, the CDR3 is TGCAGCGTCACCCGGCCAGCAGAGACCCAGTACTTC.